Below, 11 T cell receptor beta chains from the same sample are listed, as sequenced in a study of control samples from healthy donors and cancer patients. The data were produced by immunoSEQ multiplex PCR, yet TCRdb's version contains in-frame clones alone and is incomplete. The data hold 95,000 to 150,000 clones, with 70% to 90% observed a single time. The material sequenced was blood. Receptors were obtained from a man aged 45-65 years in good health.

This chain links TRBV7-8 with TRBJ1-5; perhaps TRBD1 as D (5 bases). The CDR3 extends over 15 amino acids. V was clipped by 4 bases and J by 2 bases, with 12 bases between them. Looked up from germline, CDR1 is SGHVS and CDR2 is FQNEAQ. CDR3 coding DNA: TGTGCCAGCAGCTGGGGGGGGGAGGGCAATCAGCCCCAGCATTTT. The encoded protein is CASSWGGEGNQPQHF. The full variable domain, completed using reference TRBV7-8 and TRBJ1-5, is GAGVSQSPRYKVAKRGQDVALRCDPISGHVSLFWYQQALGQGPEFLTYFQNEAQLDKSGLPSDRFFAERPEGSVSTLKIQRTQQEDSAVYLCASSWGGEGNQPQHFGDGTRLSIL.

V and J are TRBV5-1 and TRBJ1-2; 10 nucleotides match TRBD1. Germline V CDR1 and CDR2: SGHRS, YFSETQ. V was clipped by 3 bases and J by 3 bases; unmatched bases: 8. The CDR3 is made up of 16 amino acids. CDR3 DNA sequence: TGCGCCAGCAGCTACCGGGACAGGGGTTTTGACTATGGCTACACCTTC. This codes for CASSYRDRGFDYGYTF.

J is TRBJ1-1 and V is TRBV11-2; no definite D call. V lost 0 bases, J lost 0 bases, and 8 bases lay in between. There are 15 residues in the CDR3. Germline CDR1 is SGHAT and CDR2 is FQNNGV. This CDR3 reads CASSLEVGMNTEAFF. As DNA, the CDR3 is TGTGCCAGCAGCTTAGAGGTCGGAATGAACACTGAAGCTTTCTTT.

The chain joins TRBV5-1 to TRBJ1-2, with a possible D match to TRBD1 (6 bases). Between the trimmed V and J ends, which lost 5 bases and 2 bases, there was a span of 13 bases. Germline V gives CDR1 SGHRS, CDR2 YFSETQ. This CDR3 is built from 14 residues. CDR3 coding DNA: TGCGCCAGCAGAGCAGGGGTATCGAACTATGGCTACACCTTC. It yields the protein CASRAGVSNYGYTF. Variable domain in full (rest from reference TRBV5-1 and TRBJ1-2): KAGVTQTPRYLIKTRGQQVTLSCSPISGHRSVSWYQQTPGQGLQFLFEYFSETQRNKGNFPGRFSGRQFSNSRSEMNVSTLELGDSALYLCASRAGVSNYGYTFGSGTRLTVV.

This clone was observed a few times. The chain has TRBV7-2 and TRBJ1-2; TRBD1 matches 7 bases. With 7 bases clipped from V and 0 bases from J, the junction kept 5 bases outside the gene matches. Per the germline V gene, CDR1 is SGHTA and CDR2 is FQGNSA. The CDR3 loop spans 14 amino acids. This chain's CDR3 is CASNRQGANYGYTF. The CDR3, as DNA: TGTGCCAGCAATCGACAGGGTGCTAACTATGGCTACACCTTC.

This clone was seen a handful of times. CDR3: CASSQGVEKLFF. DNA for the CDR3: TGTGCCAGCAGCCAGGGGGTTGAAAAACTGTTTTTT. This rearrangement joins TRBV3-1 (or the pseudogene TRBV3-2) to TRBJ1-4, with D tentatively TRBD1 (5 bases). There are 12 residues in the CDR3. In germline, CDR1 is LGHDT, CDR2 YNNKEL (reference sequence). The V end was cut by 3 bases, the J end by 7 bases, with 6 bases between.

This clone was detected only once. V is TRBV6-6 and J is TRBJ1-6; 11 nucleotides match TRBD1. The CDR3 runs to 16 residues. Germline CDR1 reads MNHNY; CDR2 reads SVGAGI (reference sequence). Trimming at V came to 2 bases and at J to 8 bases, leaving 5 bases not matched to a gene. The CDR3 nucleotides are TGTGCCAGCAGTTACACCGGGACAGGGGGAGATTCACCCCTCCACTTT. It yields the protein CASSYTGTGGDSPLHF.

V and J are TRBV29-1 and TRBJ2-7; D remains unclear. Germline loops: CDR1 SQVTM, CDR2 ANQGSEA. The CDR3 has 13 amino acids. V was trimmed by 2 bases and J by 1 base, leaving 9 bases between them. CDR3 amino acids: CSVETPPSYEQYF. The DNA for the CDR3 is TGCAGCGTTGAAACCCCCCCGTCCTACGAGCAGTACTTC.

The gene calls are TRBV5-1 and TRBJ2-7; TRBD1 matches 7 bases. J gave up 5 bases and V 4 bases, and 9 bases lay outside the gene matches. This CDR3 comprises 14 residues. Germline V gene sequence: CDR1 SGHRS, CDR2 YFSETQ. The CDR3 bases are TGCGCCAGCAGCCGAACAGGGGATTCTAACGAGCAGTACTTC. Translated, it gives CASSRTGDSNEQYF.

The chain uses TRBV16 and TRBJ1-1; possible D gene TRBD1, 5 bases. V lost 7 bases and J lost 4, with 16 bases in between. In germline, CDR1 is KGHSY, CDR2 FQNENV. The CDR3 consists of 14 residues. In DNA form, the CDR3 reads TGTGCCAGCATGGGGGGAATGGGCCGCACTGAAGCTTTCTTT. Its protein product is CASMGGMGRTEAFF.

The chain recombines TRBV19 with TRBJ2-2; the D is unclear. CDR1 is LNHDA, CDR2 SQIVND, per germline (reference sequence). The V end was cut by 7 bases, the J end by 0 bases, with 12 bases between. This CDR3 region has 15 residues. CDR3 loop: CASTLGTSNTGELFF. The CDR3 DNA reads TGTGCCAGTACCCTGGGAACATCGAACACCGGGGAGCTGTTTTTT.